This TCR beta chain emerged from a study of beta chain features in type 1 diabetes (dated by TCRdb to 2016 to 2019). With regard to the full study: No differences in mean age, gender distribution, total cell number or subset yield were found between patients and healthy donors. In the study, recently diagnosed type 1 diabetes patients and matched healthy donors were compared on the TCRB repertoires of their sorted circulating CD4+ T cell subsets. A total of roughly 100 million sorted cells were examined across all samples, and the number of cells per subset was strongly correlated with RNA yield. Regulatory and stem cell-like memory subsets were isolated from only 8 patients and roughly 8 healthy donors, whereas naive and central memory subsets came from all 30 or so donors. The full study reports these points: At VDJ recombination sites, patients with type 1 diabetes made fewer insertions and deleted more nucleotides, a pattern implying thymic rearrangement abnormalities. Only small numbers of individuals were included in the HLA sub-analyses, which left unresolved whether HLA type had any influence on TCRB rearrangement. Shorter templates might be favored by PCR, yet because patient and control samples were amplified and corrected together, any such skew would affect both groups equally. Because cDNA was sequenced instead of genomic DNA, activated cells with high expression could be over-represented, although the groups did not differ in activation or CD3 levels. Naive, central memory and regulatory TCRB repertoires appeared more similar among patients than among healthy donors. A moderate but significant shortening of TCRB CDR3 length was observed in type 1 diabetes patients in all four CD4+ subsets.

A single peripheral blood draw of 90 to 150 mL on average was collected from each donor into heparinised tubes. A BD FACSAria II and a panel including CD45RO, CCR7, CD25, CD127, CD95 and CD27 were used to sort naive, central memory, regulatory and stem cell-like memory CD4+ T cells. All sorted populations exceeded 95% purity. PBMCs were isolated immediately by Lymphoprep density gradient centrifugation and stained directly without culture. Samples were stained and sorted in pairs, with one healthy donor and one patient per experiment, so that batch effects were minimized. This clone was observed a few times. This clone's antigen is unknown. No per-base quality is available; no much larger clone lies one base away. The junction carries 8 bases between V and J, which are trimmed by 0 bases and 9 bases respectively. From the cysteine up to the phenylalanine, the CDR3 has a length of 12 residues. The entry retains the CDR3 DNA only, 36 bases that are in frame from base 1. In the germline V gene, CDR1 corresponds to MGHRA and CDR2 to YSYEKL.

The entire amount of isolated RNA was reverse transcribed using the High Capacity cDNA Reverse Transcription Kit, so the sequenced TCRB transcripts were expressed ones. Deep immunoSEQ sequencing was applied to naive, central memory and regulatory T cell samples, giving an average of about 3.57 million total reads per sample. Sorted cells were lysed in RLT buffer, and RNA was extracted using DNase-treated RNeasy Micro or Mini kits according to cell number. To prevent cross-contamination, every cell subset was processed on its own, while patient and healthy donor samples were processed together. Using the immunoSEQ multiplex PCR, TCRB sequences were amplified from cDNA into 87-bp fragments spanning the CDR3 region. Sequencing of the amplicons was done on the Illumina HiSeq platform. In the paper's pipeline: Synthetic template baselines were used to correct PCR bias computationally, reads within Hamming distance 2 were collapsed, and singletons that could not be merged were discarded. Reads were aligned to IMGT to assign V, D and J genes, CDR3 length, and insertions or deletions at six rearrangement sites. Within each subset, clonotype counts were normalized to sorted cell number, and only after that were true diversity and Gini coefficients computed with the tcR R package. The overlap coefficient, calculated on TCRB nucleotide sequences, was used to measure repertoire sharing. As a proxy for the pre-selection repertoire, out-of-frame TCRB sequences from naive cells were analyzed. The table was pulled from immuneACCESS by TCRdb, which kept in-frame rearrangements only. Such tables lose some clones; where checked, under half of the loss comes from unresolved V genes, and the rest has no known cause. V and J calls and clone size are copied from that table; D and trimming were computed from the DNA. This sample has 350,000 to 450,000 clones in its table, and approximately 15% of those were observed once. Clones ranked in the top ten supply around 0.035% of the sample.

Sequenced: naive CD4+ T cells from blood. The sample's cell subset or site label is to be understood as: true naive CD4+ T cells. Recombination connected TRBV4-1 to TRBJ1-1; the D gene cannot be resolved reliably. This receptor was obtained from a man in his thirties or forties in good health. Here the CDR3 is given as CASSQEPGKAFF. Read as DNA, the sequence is TGCGCCAGCAGCCAAGAACCAGGTAAAGCTTTCTTT.